This T cell receptor (beta chain) was found in a study of OX40 agonist ivuxolimab in advanced cancers. Across the study: Cohort: 82.7% men, mean age approximately 66, aged about 20 to 85. Points from the study as a whole: In the 0.1-3.0 mg/kg groups, partial responders showed among the lowest expansion. The work left the antigen specificity of expanded peripheral T cells undetermined.

Comment on this clone: Antigen specificity is unknown.

The V gene lost 5 bases and the J gene lost 2 bases, with 16 bases spanning the gap. This CDR3 spans 16 amino acids. From germline, CDR1 is MDHEN and CDR2 SYDVKM. Autoimmune disease history or systemic immunosuppression disqualified patients. The table came from immunoSEQ multiplex PCR; TCRdb's copy has only in-frame clones and leaves some out. This table holds about 35,000 clones, about 93% found once. The specimen comprised CD4+ or CD8+ T cells sorted from blood, sampled in a trial of the OX40 agonist ivuxolimab. J is TRBJ1-5 and V is TRBV28; D ambiguous. The TCR was taken from an adult with an advanced solid tumor such as melanoma, head and neck, liver or kidney cancer. The CDR3 is CASSPHRAPGNQPQHF. The DNA of the CDR3 is TGTGCCAGCAGTCCTCACCGGGCCCCTGGCAATCAGCCCCAGCATTTT.